Listed below are T cell receptor beta chains from one sample, sequenced in a study of T-cell memory formation after mild COVID-19. TCRdb re-derived calls from the 5' RACE reads in MiXCR, one entry per CDR3 protein. The sample holds some 300,000 distinct CDR3 sequences, 20% seen once. Sequenced material: PBMCs or a T cell subset sorted from them (not recorded which). The source of these receptors is a man younger than 35 who had mild COVID-19 (a few samples of this study predate the infection). Cell type and time point are not known. The CDR3 runs from the conserved cysteine through the conserved F or W. The order of the fields is V gene, clone size, J gene, CDR3 length, D gene, CDR3 DNA, CDR3 protein. D genes are given only for firm matches. The size of a clone is reported for some rows only, either as once, few or many, or as a class for expanded clones.

V: TRBV6-5; size: -; J: TRBJ2-1; length: 17; D: -; DNA: TGTGCCAGCAGTCACGGGGCGACGGCTGAACTCAGGAATGAGCAGTTCTTC; CDR3: CASSHGATAELRNEQFF
V: TRBV7-2; size: few; J: TRBJ2-5; length: 14; D: -; DNA: TGTGCCAGCAGCGGGGCGGGGAGCCAAGAGACCCAGTACTTC; CDR3: CASSGAGSQETQYF
V: TRBV6-6; size: -; J: TRBJ2-1; length: 12; D: -; DNA: TGTGCCAGCAAAAACATGGCAGGGACGCAGTTCTTC; CDR3: CASKNMAGTQFF
V: TRBV7-2; size: -; J: TRBJ2-4; length: 11; D: -; DNA: TGTGCGGGAGTCGGGGTGAACATTCAGTACTTC; CDR3: CAGVGVNIQYF
V: TRBV12-3/TRBV12-4; size: -; J: TRBJ1-2; length: 12; D: -; DNA: TGTGCCAGCAGGAGACAGCCCTATGGCTACACCTTC; CDR3: CASRRQPYGYTF
V: TRBV7-7; size: few; J: TRBJ2-5; length: 17; D: -; DNA: TGTGCTAGCAGCTTAGCTGCAGCCCTTGCCGGCCAAGAGACCCAGTACTTC; CDR3: CASSLAAALAGQETQYF
V: TRBV19; size: many; J: TRBJ1-5; length: 16; D: -; DNA: TGTGCCAGTAGCAGAGGGGCAGGGGCACCTAATCAGCCCCAGCATTTT; CDR3: CASSRGAGAPNQPQHF
V: TRBV19; size: -; J: TRBJ1-1; length: 14; D: -; DNA: TGTGCCAGTAGTATGTATACTCAGGGGACTGAAGCTTTCTTT; CDR3: CASSMYTQGTEAFF
V: TRBV11-2; size: few; J: TRBJ1-2; length: 13; D: -; DNA: TGTGCCAGCAGCTTAGGGGGGGGCTACAGCTACACCTTC; CDR3: CASSLGGGYSYTF
V: TRBV24-1; size: few; J: TRBJ2-3; length: 16; D: TRBD2; DNA: TGTGCCACCAGTGAGGGGACTAGCGGGGTAACAGATACGCAGTATTTT; CDR3: CATSEGTSGVTDTQYF
V: TRBV7-3; size: few; J: TRBJ2-3; length: 16; D: TRBD2; DNA: TGTGCCAGCAGCTCGACCCTAGCGGGGGGGCCAGATACGCAGTATTTT; CDR3: CASSSTLAGGPDTQYF
V: TRBV5-1; size: few; J: TRBJ2-3; length: 13; D: -; DNA: TGCGCCAGCAGTTTGGGATACACAGATACGCAGTATTTT; CDR3: CASSLGYTDTQYF
V: TRBV12-3/TRBV12-4; size: -; J: TRBJ2-3; length: 13; D: -; DNA: TGTGCCAGCAGTTTCGCCAACACAGATACGCAGTATTTT; CDR3: CASSFANTDTQYF
V: TRBV6-2/TRBV6-3; size: -; J: TRBJ2-1; length: 13; D: -; DNA: TGTGCCAGCAGTTACTCGCAGTGGTATGAGCAGTTCTTC; CDR3: CASSYSQWYEQFF
V: TRBV20-1; size: many; J: TRBJ2-2; length: 13; D: -; DNA: TGCAGTGCTAGGGGACCGCAGCCGGGCCCGCTGTTTTTT; CDR3: CSARGPQPGPLFF
V: TRBV6-5; size: -; J: TRBJ2-7; length: 13; D: -; DNA: TGTGCCAGCAGTTATTTCGTGGGTGGCGAGCAGTACTTC; CDR3: CASSYFVGGEQYF
V: TRBV5-1; size: few; J: TRBJ2-1; length: 13; D: -; DNA: TGCGCCAGCAGCTTGGGACAGCTGGATGAGCAGTTCTTC; CDR3: CASSLGQLDEQFF
V: TRBV18; size: -; J: TRBJ2-5; length: 13; D: -; DNA: TGTGCCAGCTCCTCGGGGGTCGAAGAGACCCAGTACTTC; CDR3: CASSSGVEETQYF
V: TRBV5-4; size: -; J: TRBJ2-1; length: 14; D: TRBD1; DNA: TGTGCCAGCAGCTTAGGACAGGGCTGGGATGAGCAGTTCTTC; CDR3: CASSLGQGWDEQFF
V: TRBV5-1; size: few; J: TRBJ2-1; length: 13; D: TRBD1; DNA: TGCGCCAGCATAGGGACAGGGGGCAATGAGCAGTTCTTC; CDR3: CASIGTGGNEQFF
V: TRBV7-3; size: few; J: TRBJ2-1; length: 16; D: -; DNA: TGTGCCAGCAGCTTGGGTTATAGGGGGGCGAACAATGAGCAGTTCTTC; CDR3: CASSLGYRGANNEQFF
V: TRBV4-3; size: few; J: TRBJ1-2; length: 15; D: TRBD1; DNA: TGCGCCAGCAGCGAAGGGACAGGGAATAACTATGGCTACACCTTC; CDR3: CASSEGTGNNYGYTF
V: TRBV9; size: -; J: TRBJ2-5; length: 15; D: TRBD2; DNA: TGTGCCAGCAGCTTTAGCGGGGGGGGAGGAGAGACCCAGTACTTC; CDR3: CASSFSGGGGETQYF
V: TRBV29-1; size: -; J: TRBJ1-5; length: 13; D: TRBD1; DNA: TGCAGCGCAGCGACAGGGTACGATCAGCCCCAGCATTTT; CDR3: CSAATGYDQPQHF
V: TRBV29-1; size: -; J: TRBJ2-7; length: 14; D: -; DNA: TGCAGCGCTGGGGTAGGAGTGGGAGGCGCCGAGCAGTACTTC; CDR3: CSAGVGVGGAEQYF
V: TRBV25-1; size: few; J: TRBJ2-3; length: 15; D: -; DNA: TGTGCCAGCAGTGAATTCGGCGGGGCGGGAGATACGCAGTATTTT; CDR3: CASSEFGGAGDTQYF
V: TRBV28; size: -; J: TRBJ1-2; length: 13; D: TRBD1; DNA: TGTGCCAGCCAACAGGGGGCGGTCTATGGCTACACCTTC; CDR3: CASQQGAVYGYTF
V: TRBV7-2; size: many; J: TRBJ2-3; length: 14; D: -; DNA: TGTGCCAGCAGCTTACAGGCTAGTGCAGATACGCAGTATTTT; CDR3: CASSLQASADTQYF
V: TRBV14; size: -; J: TRBJ2-7; length: 17; D: -; DNA: TGTGCCAGCAGCCCCAGCGTGTCAGGGGTTGGGATCTACGAGCAGTACTTC; CDR3: CASSPSVSGVGIYEQYF
V: TRBV27; size: once; J: TRBJ1-4; length: 14; D: -; DNA: TGTGCCAGCAGTTTAAACGGACGGGCTGAAAAACTGTTTTTT; CDR3: CASSLNGRAEKLFF
V: TRBV20-1; size: few; J: TRBJ1-1; length: 14; D: -; DNA: TGCAGTGCTAGAGTCCCGGGCTCTAGAGCTGAAGCTTTCTTT; CDR3: CSARVPGSRAEAFF
V: TRBV5-1; size: few; J: TRBJ2-3; length: 15; D: TRBD2; DNA: TGCGCCAGCAGCTTTAGCGGGACCGGCACAGATACGCAGTATTTT; CDR3: CASSFSGTGTDTQYF
V: TRBV7-6; size: few; J: TRBJ1-3; length: 14; D: -; DNA: TGTGCCAGCAGTCCGGCCCCCATAGGGGAGCACATATATTTT; CDR3: CASSPAPIGEHIYF
V: TRBV27; size: -; J: TRBJ2-2; length: 14; D: TRBD1; DNA: TGTGCCAGCGGACAGGCCCAGGCCACCGGGGAGCTGTTTTTT; CDR3: CASGQAQATGELFF
V: TRBV7-2; size: -; J: TRBJ1-1; length: 15; D: -; DNA: TGTGCCAGCAGCTTAGCCGGAGGGGGAGACACTGAAGCTTTCTTT; CDR3: CASSLAGGGDTEAFF
V: TRBV7-3; size: -; J: TRBJ2-2; length: 16; D: TRBD1; DNA: TGTGCCAGCAGCGCTAACAGGGGGCGGAACACCGGGGAGCTGTTTTTT; CDR3: CASSANRGRNTGELFF
V: TRBV20-1; size: few; J: TRBJ2-2; length: 14; D: -; DNA: TGCAGTGCTAGAGATGGGGGCCGCACCGGGGAGCTGTTTTTT; CDR3: CSARDGGRTGELFF
V: TRBV7-3; size: -; J: TRBJ2-7; length: 14; D: -; DNA: TGTGCCAGCAGCTTAACGGCAGGGATCGGCGAGCAGTACTTC; CDR3: CASSLTAGIGEQYF
V: TRBV28; size: few; J: TRBJ2-1; length: 11; D: -; DNA: TGTGCCAGCAGTTTATCGACCGAGCAGTTCTTC; CDR3: CASSLSTEQFF
V: TRBV5-1; size: -; J: TRBJ2-5; length: 14; D: -; DNA: TGCGCCAGCTCACAGGGCTTGGGTCAAGAGACCCAGTACTTC; CDR3: CASSQGLGQETQYF
V: TRBV5-6; size: many; J: TRBJ2-5; length: 14; D: -; DNA: TGTGCCAGCAGCTTCAAACAGGGCGGAGAGACCCAGTACTTC; CDR3: CASSFKQGGETQYF